Below, 26 T cell receptor beta chains from the same sample are listed, as sequenced in a study of OX40 agonist ivuxolimab in advanced cancers. Clones were sequenced by immunoSEQ multiplex PCR, and TCRdb holds only the in-frame ones, with some missing. Of some 94,000 clones in the sample, around 96% were seen once. The specimen comprised CD4+ or CD8+ T cells sorted from blood, sampled in a trial of the OX40 agonist ivuxolimab. The source of these receptors is an adult with an advanced solid tumor such as melanoma, head and neck, liver or kidney cancer.

V usage is TRBV4-1 and J usage is TRBJ2-3; 9 bases align to TRBD2. The CDR3 extends over 16 amino acids. V was clipped by 1 base and J by 3 bases; unmatched bases: 5. The germline CDR1 and CDR2 sequences are MGHRA and YSYEKL. In DNA form, the CDR3 reads TGCGCCAGCAGCCAAGTGGCGGGAGGGCCAACAGATACGCAGTATTTT. Translation: CASSQVAGGPTDTQYF.

The CDR3 sequence is CASSERGGDGYTF. As DNA, the CDR3 is TGTGCCAGCAGTGAACGCGGAGGGGATGGCTACACCTTC. This sequence joins TRBV28 and TRBJ1-2, with TRBD1 as a possible D gene (5 bases). Germline V gene data show CDR1 as MDHEN and CDR2 as SYDVKM. V gave up 5 bases and J gave up 6 bases, with 13 bases separating them. The CDR3 covers 13 residues.

CDR3 in amino acids: CASSYSQGPGPGRWHEQYF. The CDR3 coding sequence is TGTGCCAGCAGTTATTCCCAAGGGCCGGGACCGGGAAGGTGGCACGAGCAGTACTTC. The chain has TRBV6-9 and TRBJ2-7, with D perhaps given as TRBD1 or TRBD2 (5 bases each). This CDR3 has 19 residues. V was cut by 0 bases and J by 5 bases, with 26 bases left in between. Germline CDR1 MNHGY, CDR2 SVAAGI.

The gene calls are TRBV5-4 and TRBJ2-1; the D gene is possibly TRBD2 (7 bases). The V end lost 4 bases, the J end lost 0 bases, and 14 bases lay between the germline ends. CDR3 size: 16 residues. The germline V gene encodes CDR1 SGHNT and CDR2 YYREEE (reference sequence). CDR3 in DNA: TGTGCCAGCAGCGGGAGGGCCAGGGGCTCCTACAATGAGCAGTTCTTC. It translates to CASSGRARGSYNEQFF.

The J gene is TRBJ2-1, the V gene TRBV11-2, with D possibly matching TRBD1 (5 bases). The CDR3 runs to 16 residues. With 3 bases removed from V and 2 bases from J, the gap between germline ends came to 14 bases. Per germline, CDR1 SGHAT and CDR2 FQNNGV. The CDR3 DNA is TGTGCCAGCAGCTTTGCGCCCCAGGGTGCCTACAATGAGCAGTTCTTC. This gives the protein CASSFAPQGAYNEQFF.

The CDR3 DNA follows: TGTGCTAGTGGTTGGACCGACACCGGGACACTTCAAGAGACCCAGTACTTC. It codes for CASGWTDTGTLQETQYF. The J gene is TRBJ2-5, the V gene TRBV12-5, with D maybe TRBD1 (6 bases). Trimming removed 4 bases at V and 2 bases at J, with 20 bases between. Germline V gene lookup returns CDR1 LGHNT and CDR2 FRNRAP. The length of the CDR3 is 17 residues.

The V and J genes are TRBV5-6 and TRBJ2-2; possible D gene TRBD1, 6 bases. Trimming removed 0 bases at V and 4 bases at J, with 10 bases between. The CDR3 has 15 residues. The germline V gene encodes CDR1 SGHDT and CDR2 YYEEEE. The CDR3 nucleotides read TGTGCCAGCAGCTTGGCCAGGGGTATCACCGGGGAGCTGTTTTTT. It encodes CASSLARGITGELFF.

The table lists this clone with a count of one. The chain uses TRBV11-3 and TRBJ2-3, with TRBD2 matching 9 bases. Germline V gene sequence: CDR1 SGHNT, CDR2 YENEEA. J gave up 6 bases and V 5 bases, and 9 bases lay outside the gene matches. This CDR3 is 15 amino acids long. CDR3 protein: CASSPGGLASDTQYF. The CDR3 region has the DNA TGTGCCAGCAGCCCAGGCGGACTAGCGTCCGATACGCAGTATTTT.

The rearrangement joins TRBV30 to TRBJ1-1; no reliable D call. The germline gives CDR1 GTSNPN, CDR2 SVGIG (reference sequence). Trimming left V 3 bases short and J 4 bases short, with 6 bases between. The CDR3 contains 11 residues. CDR3 in amino acids: CAWSPTTEAFF. CDR3 bases: TGTGCCTGGAGCCCAACCACTGAAGCTTTCTTT.

The CDR3 reads CASSLVGAGSYNEQFF. The DNA of the CDR3 is TGTGCCAGCAGTTTAGTCGGGGCGGGATCCTACAATGAGCAGTTCTTC. The J gene is TRBJ2-1, the V gene TRBV28; perhaps TRBD2 as D (6 bases). V shed 2 bases and J shed 1 base, with 12 bases lying between them. The CDR3 has 16 amino acids. Germline V lookup: CDR1 MDHEN, CDR2 SYDVKM.

The CDR3, as DNA: TGTGCCAGCAGCTTCCGGGACCATCAAGAGACCCAGTACTTC. Encoded protein: CASSFRDHQETQYF. This chain uses TRBV27 with TRBJ2-5; perhaps D is TRBD1 or TRBD2 (5 bases each). The V end lost 6 bases, the J end lost 2 bases, and 13 bases lay between the germline ends. The CDR3 is 14 amino acids. The germline gives CDR1 MNHEY, CDR2 SMNVEV (reference sequence).

CDR3 in amino acids: CASSLELKGNNEQFF. The CDR3 DNA reads TGTGCCAGCAGTTTAGAATTAAAAGGGAACAATGAGCAGTTCTTC. J is TRBJ2-1 and V is TRBV28; D is undetermined. This CDR3 spans 15 amino acids. The germline V gene encodes CDR1 MDHEN and CDR2 SYDVKM. V lost 2 bases and J 5 bases, leaving 13 bases between the germline ends. Filled out from reference TRBV28 and TRBJ2-1, the complete variable domain reads DVKVTQSSRYLVKRTGEKVFLECVQDMDHENMFWYRQDPGLGLRLIYFSYDVKMKEKGDIPEGYSVSREKKERFSLILESASTNQTSMYLCASSLELKGNNEQFFGPGTRLTVL.

CDR3 coding DNA: TGTGCCAGCAGTTACGATCAGAGGTACAATGAGCAGTTCTTC. Protein product: CASSYDQRYNEQFF. The rearrangement joins TRBV6-6 to TRBJ2-1; no definite D call. Per germline, CDR1 MNHNY and CDR2 SVGAGI (reference sequence). V gave up 2 bases and J gave up 4 bases, with 9 bases separating them. The CDR3 runs 14 residues.

The chain has TRBV27 and TRBJ2-3; TRBD2 agrees at 10 bases. Germline trimming cut 5 bases from V and 2 bases from J; bases unmatched to any gene: 4. This CDR3 region has 15 residues. CDR1 is MNHEY, CDR2 SMNVEV, per germline (reference sequence). The CDR3 nucleotides read TGTGCCAGCAGTGATAGCGGGGGGCTCACAGATACGCAGTATTTT. It encodes CASSDSGGLTDTQYF.

The rearrangement links TRBV28 to TRBJ2-3, with unresolved D. Germline assignment: CDR1 MDHEN and CDR2 SYDVKM. The CDR3 runs to 14 residues. Trimming stripped 6 bases from V and 2 bases from J, with 12 bases between. The CDR3 loop is CASRKPISTDTQYF. The DNA of the CDR3 is TGTGCCAGCAGGAAACCCATTTCCACAGATACGCAGTATTTT.

The CDR3 DNA reads TGTGCCATCAGTACGCGTTCAGGGATTGATTCACCCCTCCACTTT. Protein product: CAISTRSGIDSPLHF. The chain joins TRBV10-3 to TRBJ1-6; a possible D gene is TRBD1 (5 bases). V was trimmed by 5 bases and J by 8 bases, leaving 16 bases between them. In germline, CDR1 is ENHRY, CDR2 SYGVKD. The CDR3 covers 15 residues.

The chain couples TRBV10-1 to TRBJ2-3; a weak D match, TRBD1 (7 bases). CDR3 length: 16 residues. Trimming removed 6 bases at V and 0 bases at J, with 16 bases between. Germline V gives CDR1 WNHNN, CDR2 SYGVQD (reference sequence). This chain's CDR3 is CASREKTGTSTDTQYF. In DNA form, the CDR3 reads TGCGCCAGCAGGGAAAAGACAGGGACTAGCACAGATACGCAGTATTTT.

The genes are TRBV7-9 and TRBJ2-2, with D possibly being TRBD2 (6 bases). CDR1 is SEHNR and CDR2 is FQNEAQ in the germline V gene (reference sequence). The V end lost 7 bases, the J end lost 3 bases, and 15 bases lay between the germline ends. The length of the CDR3 is 15 residues. DNA of the CDR3: TGTGCCAGCATTTGGCGGCGGGGTGACACCGGGGAGCTGTTTTTT. Translated, it gives CASIWRRGDTGELFF.

V is TRBV7-9 and J is TRBJ2-1, with a tentative D call TRBD2 (6 bases). The V end lost 1 base, the J end lost 1 base, and 11 bases lay between the germline ends. The CDR3 spans 16 residues. Germline lookup yields CDR1 SEHNR and CDR2 FQNEAQ (reference sequence). Written as DNA, the CDR3 is TGTGCCAGCAGCTTAGATAGCGGTCGTTCCTACAATGAGCAGTTCTTC. This codes for CASSLDSGRSYNEQFF.

The rearrangement uses TRBV27 and TRBJ2-7; possibly TRBD1 for D (5 bases). The CDR3 sequence is 15 residues long. V lost 1 base and J 2 bases, leaving 12 bases between the germline ends. Germline loops: CDR1 MNHEY, CDR2 SMNVEV (reference sequence). The CDR3, as DNA: TGTGCCAGCAGTTTATTTGGCTCAGGGACCTACGAGCAGTACTTC. Its translation: CASSLFGSGTYEQYF.

The gene calls are TRBV5-7 and TRBJ1-2; D remains ambiguous. TRBV5-7 is an open reading frame, and its role is uncertain. V was trimmed by 0 bases and J by 8 bases, leaving 14 bases between them. CDR3 size: 14 residues. The CDR3 loop is CASSLAARTEGYTF. CDR3 sequence (DNA): TGTGCCAGCAGCTTGGCGGCCAGGACTGAAGGCTACACCTTC.

CDR3 sequence (DNA): TGTGCCAGCAGTGAAGAGGTGAGGGTTGCTAACTATGGCTACACCTTC. The encoded protein is CASSEEVRVANYGYTF. The V and J genes are TRBV6-1 and TRBJ1-2, with no clear D. The CDR3 has 16 amino acids. CDR1 and CDR2 (germline): MNHNS, SASEGT. Trimming shortened V by 1 base and J by 0 bases, and 12 bases separated the two germline ends.

This sequence joins TRBV27 and TRBJ1-6; 9 nucleotides match TRBD1. The J segment lost 10 bases and the V segment lost 3 bases, leaving 4 bases of the junction unmatched. The CDR3 totals 14 residues. CDR1 and CDR2 (germline): MNHEY, SMNVEV (reference sequence). Written as DNA, the CDR3 is TGTGCCAGCAGTTTGGGACAGGGTCGGTCACCCCTCCACTTT. Protein product: CASSLGQGRSPLHF.

This clone was observed once. The rearrangement links TRBV27 to TRBJ2-5; TRBD1 agrees at 10 bases. The CDR3 is 18 amino acids. Germline CDR1 reads MNHEY; CDR2 reads SMNVEV (reference sequence). With 6 bases clipped from V and 2 bases from J, the junction kept 15 bases outside the gene matches. The CDR3 sequence is CASSPTGGANGGQETQYF. The CDR3 DNA is TGTGCCAGCAGCCCGACAGGGGGCGCGAATGGGGGTCAAGAGACCCAGTACTTC.

The chain recombines TRBV11-2 with TRBJ2-1; unclear D gene. Trimming removed 1 base from V and 6 bases from J, with 1 base in between. Germline values: CDR1 SGHAT, CDR2 FQNNGV. The length of the CDR3 is 11 residues. CDR3 protein: CASSLANEQFF. The CDR3 region has the DNA TGTGCCAGCAGCTTAGCCAATGAGCAGTTCTTC.

The V call is TRBV2, the J call TRBJ2-2, with a tentative D call TRBD2 (5 bases). Trimming shortened V by 4 bases and J by 2 bases, and 5 bases separated the two germline ends. Germline loops: CDR1 SNHLY, CDR2 FYNNEI. The CDR3 totals 13 residues. In DNA form, the CDR3 reads TGTGCCAGCAGTGCTAGCAACACCGGGGAGCTGTTTTTT. Translation: CASSASNTGELFF.